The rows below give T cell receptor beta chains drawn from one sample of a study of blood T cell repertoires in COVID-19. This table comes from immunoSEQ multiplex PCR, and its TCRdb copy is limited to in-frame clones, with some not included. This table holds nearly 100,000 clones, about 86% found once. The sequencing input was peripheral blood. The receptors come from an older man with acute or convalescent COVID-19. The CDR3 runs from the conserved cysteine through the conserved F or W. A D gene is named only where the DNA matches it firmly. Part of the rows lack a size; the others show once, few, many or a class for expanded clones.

CASSVGPDPRRDTQYF | TGTGCCAGCAGCGTAGGTCCCGATCCTCGCAGGGATACGCAGTATTTT | TRBJ2-3 | - | TRBV9 | -
CASSNRTGANEKLFF | TGCGCCAGCAGCAACCGGACAGGGGCTAATGAAAAACTGTTTTTT | TRBJ1-4 | TRBD1 | TRBV5-1 | -
CASSLSGGGLADEQFF | TGTGCCAGCAGCTTATCTGGGGGAGGACTAGCTGATGAGCAGTTCTTC | TRBJ2-1 | TRBD2 | TRBV7-9 | -
CASSIQGNTEAFF | TGTGCCAGTAGTATCCAGGGGAACACTGAAGCTTTCTTT | TRBJ1-1 | - | TRBV19 | medium-sized
CASSPPELTNQPQHF | TGTGCCAGCAGCCCTCCCGAGCTTACCAATCAGCCCCAGCATTTT | TRBJ1-5 | - | TRBV6-4 | -
CASSSGLALSSYNEQFF | TGTGCCAGCAGTTCAGGACTAGCGCTGAGCTCCTACAATGAGCAGTTCTTC | TRBJ2-1 | TRBD2 | TRBV6-2/TRBV6-3 | -
CASSLGLAGQETQYF | TGTGCTAGCAGTCTCGGACTTGCGGGACAAGAGACCCAGTACTTC | TRBJ2-5 | - | TRBV7-7 | -
CASSPTGGPNTIYF | TGTGCCAGCAGCCCGACAGGGGGCCCAAACACCATATATTTT | TRBJ1-3 | TRBD1 | TRBV5-6 | -
CASSEGTGGRSNEQFF | TGTGCCAGCAGTGAAGGGACAGGGGGACGCAGTAATGAGCAGTTCTTC | TRBJ2-1 | TRBD1 | TRBV2 | -
CAISESRGGSGQETQYF | TGTGCCATCAGTGAGTCGCGGGGCGGGAGTGGCCAAGAGACCCAGTACTTC | TRBJ2-5 | TRBD2 | TRBV10-3 | -
CASSPFGAGGLTGELFF | TGTGCCAGCAGTCCCTTCGGTGCGGGTGGGCTCACCGGGGAGCTGTTTTTT | TRBJ2-2 | - | TRBV27 | -
CATSDPHSGVEGEQFF | TGTGCCACCAGTGACCCCCATTCAGGGGTGGAAGGCGAGCAGTTCTTC | TRBJ2-1 | - | TRBV24-1 | -
CASSPGTDTQYF | TGTGCCAGCAGCCCCGGCACAGATACGCAGTATTTT | TRBJ2-3 | - | TRBV7-3 | -
CASSHGTSGRNEQFF | TGCGCCAGCAGCCACGGGACTAGCGGGAGAAATGAGCAGTTCTTC | TRBJ2-1 | TRBD2 | TRBV4-3 | -
CASRRQSSGNTIYF | TGTGCCAGCAGGCGACAGAGCTCTGGAAACACCATATATTTT | TRBJ1-3 | - | TRBV6-5 | -
CASSESGNGELFF | TGTGCCAGCAGCGAGAGCGGGAACGGGGAGCTGTTTTTT | TRBJ2-2 | TRBD2 | TRBV9 | -
CASSQDPSRNTEAFF | TGCGCCAGCAGCCAAGATCCCTCCAGGAACACTGAAGCTTTCTTT | TRBJ1-1 | - | TRBV4-1 | once
CASSSGDRVSYEQYF | TGTGCCAGCAGCTCAGGGGACAGGGTCTCCTACGAGCAGTACTTC | TRBJ2-7 | TRBD1 | TRBV7-3 | -
CASSPGGSGRLGELFF | TGTGCCAGTAGCCCTGGAGGCAGCGGGAGGCTCGGGGAGCTGTTTTTT | TRBJ2-2 | TRBD2 | TRBV19 | -
CASSPNRSGKGTDTQYF | TGTGCCAGCTCACCAAACCGTAGCGGGAAGGGGACAGATACGCAGTATTTT | TRBJ2-3 | TRBD2 | TRBV18 | -
CASSQEDIPPNEQFF | TGCGCCAGCAGCCAAGAGGACATTCCCCCTAATGAGCAGTTCTTC | TRBJ2-1 | - | TRBV4-3 | -
CASSWGLGLGETQYF | TGTGCCAGCAGCTGGGGACTGGGCCTTGGGGAGACCCAGTACTTC | TRBJ2-5 | - | TRBV7-3 | -
CATSRERQFTGELFF | TGTGCCACCAGCAGAGAGCGACAGTTCACCGGGGAGCTGTTTTTT | TRBJ2-2 | - | TRBV15 | -
CAISEVGNSPLHF | TGTGCCATCAGTGAGGTCGGGAATTCACCCCTCCACTTT | TRBJ1-6 | - | TRBV10-3 | -
CASRPNSAANTGELFF | TGTGCCAGCAGGCCTAACTCTGCCGCGAACACCGGGGAGCTGTTTTTT | TRBJ2-2 | - | TRBV5-6 | -
CASSILGGGGPTDTQYF | TGTGCCAGTAGTATATTAGGAGGGGGAGGGCCGACAGATACGCAGTATTTT | TRBJ2-3 | - | TRBV19 | -
CASSQDLRRDRGEQFF | TGTGCCAGCAGCCAAGATCTGCGGCGGGATAGAGGTGAGCAGTTCTTC | TRBJ2-1 | - | TRBV4-2 | -
CASSLREGDNSPLHF | TGTGCCAGCAGCTTAAGGGAGGGAGATAATTCACCCCTCCACTTT | TRBJ1-6 | - | TRBV7-8 | -
CASRFGGYGEQYF | TGTGCCAGCAGATTTGGGGGGTATGGCGAGCAGTACTTC | TRBJ2-7 | - | TRBV2 | few
CASTGPIHTGELFF | TGTGCCAGCACAGGTCCGATTCACACCGGGGAGCTGTTTTTT | TRBJ2-2 | - | TRBV6-5 | -
CASSLQRATDTQYF | TGTGCCAGCAGCCTCCAGCGGGCCACAGATACGCAGTATTTT | TRBJ2-3 | - | TRBV3-1/TRBV3-2 | -
CASSLAGSGSTDTQYF | TGTGCCAGCAGCTTAGCGGGTAGCGGGAGCACAGATACGCAGTATTTT | TRBJ2-3 | TRBD2 | TRBV7-9 | once
CASSIDGQGRQPQHF | TGTGCCAGTAGTATAGATGGGCAGGGGAGACAGCCCCAGCATTTT | TRBJ1-5 | - | TRBV19 | -
CASSPYRNEQFF | TGTGCCAGCAGCCCCTACCGCAATGAGCAGTTCTTC | TRBJ2-1 | - | TRBV7-2 | -
CASSLSNRVEQYF | TGTGCCAGCAGCCTTAGCAACAGGGTCGAGCAGTACTTC | TRBJ2-7 | - | TRBV3-1/TRBV3-2 | -
CASLTGGLANEKLFF | TGTGCCAGTCTGACAGGGGGCTTGGCTAATGAAAAACTGTTTTTT | TRBJ1-4 | TRBD1 | TRBV28 | -
CASSGQVDNEQFF | TGTGCCAGTTCGGGACAGGTAGACAATGAGCAGTTCTTC | TRBJ2-1 | TRBD1 | TRBV9 | -
CASSTSGHATGELFF | TGTGCCAGCTCCACCTCAGGACACGCCACCGGGGAGCTGTTTTTT | TRBJ2-2 | - | TRBV18 | -
CSVGYLNEQYF | TGCAGCGTTGGGTATCTAAACGAGCAGTACTTC | TRBJ2-7 | - | TRBV29-1 | -
CASSWTSGSYEQYF | TGCGCCAGCAGCTGGACTAGCGGCTCCTACGAGCAGTACTTC | TRBJ2-7 | TRBD2 | TRBV5-1 | few
CASRGGTDNSPLHF | TGTGCCAGCCGGGGGGGGACAGATAATTCACCCCTCCACTTT | TRBJ1-6 | TRBD1 | TRBV2 | few
CASRPRVDTEAFF | TGTGCCAGTAGACCCCGGGTGGACACTGAAGCTTTCTTT | TRBJ1-1 | - | TRBV19 | few
CASSVEGGRGDTQYF | TGTGCCAGCAGCGTAGAGGGCGGGAGAGGGGATACGCAGTATTTT | TRBJ2-3 | TRBD2 | TRBV9 | once
CASSPRGETQYF | TGTGCCAGCTCACCAAGAGGAGAGACCCAGTACTTC | TRBJ2-5 | - | TRBV18 | -
CASSRTSMGDIQYF | TGTGCCAGCAGCCGGACTAGCATGGGAGACATTCAGTACTTC | TRBJ2-4 | TRBD2 | TRBV5-5 | -
CASSLTGNTGELFF | TGTGCCAGCAGCTTGACCGGGAACACCGGGGAGCTGTTTTTT | TRBJ2-2 | - | TRBV5-4 | -
CASSEASGYQETQYF | TGTGCCAGCAGTGAAGCGTCGGGGTACCAAGAGACCCAGTACTTC | TRBJ2-5 | - | TRBV6-1 | -
CAWSQQGDTEAFF | TGTGCCTGGAGCCAACAGGGGGACACTGAAGCTTTCTTT | TRBJ1-1 | TRBD1 | TRBV30 | few
CASSGGTGITEQFF | TGTGCCAGCAGCGGTGGGACAGGGATAACAGAGCAGTTCTTC | TRBJ2-1 | TRBD1 | TRBV7-8 | few
CASRGVQGPRANYGYTF | TGTGCCAGCAGGGGCGTACAGGGCCCCAGAGCTAACTATGGCTACACCTTC | TRBJ1-2 | - | TRBV27 | once
CASSLLAQGAADVF | TGTGCCAGCAGTTTATTGGCGCAGGGGGCCGCCGACGTCTTT | TRBJ1-1 | TRBD1 | TRBV28 | few
CASSLRGGSYGYTF | TGTGCCAGTAGTCTAAGAGGGGGTAGCTATGGCTACACCTTC | TRBJ1-2 | - | TRBV19 | -
CASSFRDSSSYNEQFF | TGTGCCAGCAGCTTCCGGGACAGCAGCTCCTACAATGAGCAGTTCTTC | TRBJ2-1 | TRBD1 | TRBV7-8 | -
CASSQDRKDGATGGGSDTQYF | TGCGCCAGCAGCCAAGATCGAAAAGACGGCGCGACTGGAGGAGGATCAGATACGCAGTATTTT | TRBJ2-3 | - | TRBV4-3 | once
CASSLTGDRFTDTQYF | TGTGCCAGCAGCCTAACCGGGGACAGATTCACAGATACGCAGTATTTT | TRBJ2-3 | TRBD1 | TRBV11-2 | -
CASSFLYGSPGKETQYF | TGTGCCAGCAGTTTTCTTTACGGGAGCCCGGGGAAAGAGACCCAGTACTTC | TRBJ2-5 | - | TRBV28 | -
CASSWRGEQYF | TGTGCCAGCAGTTGGAGGGGCGAGCAGTACTTC | TRBJ2-7 | - | TRBV6-2/TRBV6-3 | -